These T cell receptor beta chains were read from a single sample in a study of T cell responses to AZD1222 COVID-19 vaccine. Some clones are missing from TCRdb's copy, which holds only in-frame ones; the method was immunoSEQ multiplex PCR. The table has about 55,000 clones, 70% to 90% seen once. The sample in question was peripheral blood, obtained on day 0 of AZD1222 vaccination. These receptors were collected from an adult in good health. Both conserved end residues are trimmed from each CDR3.

j_gene | v_gene | CDR3aa
TRBJ1-3 | TRBV2 | ASRGGSPSGNTIY
TRBJ2-7 | TRBV29-1 | SAATGPYEQY
TRBJ1-3 | TRBV7-2 | ASSLQQGNGNTIY
TRBJ2-2 | TRBV18 | ASSDGNSNTGELF
TRBJ2-1 | TRBV5-5 | ASSRPGQGYNEQF
TRBJ1-1 | TRBV19 | ASSSTRGNTEAF
TRBJ1-6 | TRBV4-1 | ASTLEGLNSPLH
TRBJ1-1 | TRBV27 | ASSLTGNTEAF
TRBJ2-1 | TRBV12-5 | ASGLVRGTSGGDTYNEQF
TRBJ1-3 | TRBV10-3 | AVTEGSGNTIY
TRBJ2-1 | TRBV5-1 | ASSLATVSSYNEQF
TRBJ1-2 | TRBV27 | ASSPDRTGYT
TRBJ2-7 | TRBV11-1 | ASSSRTGTIHEQY
TRBJ2-5 | TRBV20-1 | SASSGGFQETQY
TRBJ1-1 | TRBV19 | ASKRVGTEAF
TRBJ2-1 | TRBV21-1 | ASSKAKGGYNEQF
TRBJ2-2 | TRBV19 | ASSRRRSGGAVGELF
TRBJ2-5 | TRBV29-1 | SVRRGREETQY
TRBJ1-3 | TRBV3-1/TRBV3-2 | ASSHPRGSGNTIY
TRBJ1-1 | TRBV7-9 | ASSLGRGNEAF
TRBJ1-5 | TRBV28 | ASETGVQPQH
TRBJ2-6 | TRBV7-2 | ASSLADSLSGANVLT
TRBJ2-7 | TRBV5-6 | ASSRDGTGYEQY
TRBJ1-4 | TRBV9 | ASSVGSGGAGEKLF
TRBJ1-4 | TRBV9 | ASSVGQTTNEKLF
TRBJ1-1 | TRBV18 | ASSPSLNTEAF
TRBJ2-7 | TRBV5-4 | ASSLEISSYEQY
TRBJ2-1 | TRBV20-1 | SASPGAGNEQF
TRBJ1-1 | TRBV24-1 | ATSDLLTTEAF
TRBJ2-7 | TRBV5-1 | ASSLRGRGRTSYEQY
TRBJ1-2 | TRBV6-5 | ASTNLGQGYGYT
TRBJ2-7 | TRBV4-1 | ASSQDRGYEQY
TRBJ2-3 | TRBV20-1 | SASAGSDTQY
TRBJ1-6 | TRBV6-5 | ASSYGQGYNSPLH
TRBJ2-2 | TRBV10-3 | AISESGTGANTGELF
TRBJ2-2 | TRBV5-1 | ASSSERARTGELF
TRBJ2-6 | TRBV10-3 | AINSPGANVLT
TRBJ2-7 | TRBV6-5 | ASSYGQFYEQY
TRBJ1-5 | TRBV12-3/TRBV12-4 | ASRGQGWQPQH
TRBJ2-2 | TRBV5-1 | ASWSGGPTNTGELF